Listed below are T cell receptor beta chains from one sample, sequenced in a study of molecular identifiers for immune sequencing clone quantification. TCRdb used MiXCR to reprocess the PCR reads, holding one entry per CDR3 protein. The sample has 300,000 to 400,000 distinct CDR3 sequences; roughly 23% are singletons. The material sequenced was naive CD8+ T cells from blood, with Jurkat cell RNA spiked in. Receptors originate from a human donor in good health. Some libraries in this study had Jurkat cell RNA spiked in. Both conserved end residues are part of each CDR3. The D gene is left open where the match is weak. Not all rows give a size; the values are once, few, many and, for expanded clones, a class.

>TRBD1|TRBJ2-1|many|TRBV6-1
TGTGCCAGCAGTGAAGCTTCAGGGGGTCTTAACAATGAGCAGTTCTTC
CASSEASGGLNNEQFF
>.|TRBJ2-5|few|TRBV7-8
TGTGTCAGTAATCTCGGGAACTACCAAGAGACCCAGTACTTC
CVSNLGNYQETQYF
>.|TRBJ2-1|.|TRBV12-5
TGTGCTAGTGGTTCAGGTGAAAGCTCCTACAATGAGCAGTTCTTC
CASGSGESSYNEQFF
>.|TRBJ1-1|many|TRBV5-1
TGCGCCAGCAGCCTGGGACCTTCGGACACTGAAGCTTTCTTT
CASSLGPSDTEAFF
>TRBD2|TRBJ2-7|many|TRBV7-9
TGTGCCAGCAGCGTAACCGAGGGACTAGCGGGACTCAGCTCCTACGAGCAGTACTTC
CASSVTEGLAGLSSYEQYF
>.|TRBJ2-7|many|TRBV13
TGTGCCAGCAGCTTGACATCGGGCCGCGCGAGGAACGAGCAGTACTTC
CASSLTSGRARNEQYF
>.|TRBJ2-7|many|TRBV5-6
TGTGCCAGCAGCTTGTCTGGAGCCTACGAGCAGTACTTC
CASSLSGAYEQYF
>.|TRBJ2-7|.|TRBV6-2/TRBV6-3
TGTGCCAGCAGTAACCGGGCCCCTTACGAGCAGTACTTC
CASSNRAPYEQYF
>TRBD1|TRBJ2-7|.|TRBV2
TGTGCCAGCAATGAAGGTGGACAGGGGTACGAGCAGTACTTC
CASNEGGQGYEQYF
>.|TRBJ2-1|few|TRBV6-6
TGTGCCAGCAGTTACTCGATCGGGAATGAGCAGTTCTTC
CASSYSIGNEQFF
>.|TRBJ2-7|many|TRBV7-9
TGTGCCAGCAGCTTAGGGAGGGGGGGCCACTACGAGCAGTACTTC
CASSLGRGGHYEQYF
>TRBD2|TRBJ2-2|many|TRBV5-4
TGTGCCAGCAGCTTACTAGCGGGAGTGGGCACCGGGGAGCTGTTTTTT
CASSLLAGVGTGELFF
>.|TRBJ2-3|many|TRBV14
TGTGCCAGCAGCCAAGAGGACGGAAGCACAGATACGCAGTATTTT
CASSQEDGSTDTQYF
>TRBD1|TRBJ1-4|few|TRBV2
TGTGCCAGCCTACCGTGGGACAGGGGGTCGGCTAATGAAAAACTGTTTTTT
CASLPWDRGSANEKLFF
>TRBD2|TRBJ2-5|few|TRBV4-2
TGTGCCAGCAGCGCCCTAGCGGGAGTGTCCCAAGAGACCCAGTACTTC
CASSALAGVSQETQYF
>.|TRBJ1-5|many|TRBV29-1
TGCAGCGGCATTTTTCCCGACAGGTCACAGCCCCAGCATTTT
CSGIFPDRSQPQHF
>TRBD1|TRBJ1-5|many|TRBV20-1
TGCAGTGCTTCGACAGGGACTCAGCCCCAGCATTTT
CSASTGTQPQHF
>TRBD2|TRBJ2-5|few|TRBV6-5
TGTGCCAGCAGTTACCGTCTAGCGGGAGTCATAGGCGAGACCCAGTACTTC
CASSYRLAGVIGETQYF
>TRBD1|TRBJ1-5|few|TRBV19
TGTGCCAGTAGGACAGGGTTCGAGCCCCAGCATTTT
CASRTGFEPQHF
>TRBD1|TRBJ2-7|.|TRBV9
TGTGCCAGCAGCGCGGGACAGGGACCCTTCTACGAGCAGTACTTC
CASSAGQGPFYEQYF
>.|TRBJ2-5|many|TRBV4-3
TGCGCCAGCAGCCAAGCCTTCGGGACATACCAAGAGACCCAGTACTTC
CASSQAFGTYQETQYF
>.|TRBJ1-5|few|TRBV2
TGTGCCAGCAGTGAAGGGGCACTTAGCAATCAGCCCCAGCATTTT
CASSEGALSNQPQHF
>.|TRBJ2-7|many|TRBV7-2
TGTGCCAGCAGCTTAGCGCGCGGGACCCGCCACTCCTACGAGCAGTACTTC
CASSLARGTRHSYEQYF
>.|TRBJ2-3|many|TRBV7-2
TGTGCCAGCAGCTTAGTACTTCAAACCCCCACAGATACGCAGTATTTT
CASSLVLQTPTDTQYF
>.|TRBJ2-3|once|TRBV11-2
TGTGCCAGCAGCTTATGGGGCGGGGGCGCAGATACGCAGTATTTT
CASSLWGGGADTQYF
>.|TRBJ2-3|many|TRBV12-5
TGTGCTGGTGAAGACCTATCGGGGCAGACAGATACGCAGTATTTT
CAGEDLSGQTDTQYF
>.|TRBJ2-3|few|TRBV11-1
TGTGCCAGCAGCCAGGGCGGAGTCCCAGCAGTGGGCACAGATACGCAGTATTTT
CASSQGGVPAVGTDTQYF
>.|TRBJ2-1|many|TRBV5-1
TGCGCCAGCAGCTTGGCCGTGGGGGCCCAGTACAATGAGCAGTTCTTC
CASSLAVGAQYNEQFF
>.|TRBJ2-5|few|TRBV7-9
TGTGCCAGCAGCAAAGACTGCGGCCAAGAGACCCAGTACTTC
CASSKDCGQETQYF
>TRBD1|TRBJ1-1|.|TRBV13
TGTGCCAGCAGTTCCCTCAACGACAGGGGGATAGGTGGGTACACTGAAGCTTTCTTT
CASSSLNDRGIGGYTEAFF
>.|TRBJ2-2|.|TRBV27
TGTGCCAGCAGTCACCTCCCGATGATCACTAGGGACGGGGAGCTGTGTTTT
CASSHLPMITRDGELCF
>.|TRBJ2-7|many|TRBV7-9
TGTGCCAGCAGCTTAGGCGGGGGCCGGTGGGAGCAGTACTTC
CASSLGGGRWEQYF
>.|TRBJ2-7|few|TRBV7-9
TGTGCCAGCCGGGACGGACGGGGCTACGAGCAGTACTTC
CASRDGRGYEQYF
>TRBD1|TRBJ2-3|.|TRBV5-6
TGTGCCAGCAGAGGACAGGGGGGGATCTTCACAGATACGCAGTATTTT
CASRGQGGIFTDTQYF
>TRBD2|TRBJ2-1|few|TRBV14
TGTGCCAGCAGCGACTGGGCGGGAGGAATTGATGAGCAGTTCTTC
CASSDWAGGIDEQFF
>.|TRBJ1-6|many|TRBV19
TGTGCCAGTAGTCCAAATGGGCCACCGGATAATTCACCCCTCCACTTT
CASSPNGPPDNSPLHF
>TRBD1|TRBJ1-5|many|TRBV3-1
TGTGCCAGCTCCGCAGGGACAGGTGGCAATCAGCCCCAGCATTTT
CASSAGTGGNQPQHF
>.|TRBJ2-7|many|TRBV30
TGTGCCTGGAGTGAGGGCGCAGGCTGGTTGTACTTC
CAWSEGAGWLYF
>.|TRBJ1-1|few|TRBV30
TGTGCCTGGACCCCCCCCAGCGCTGAAGCTTTCTTT
CAWTPPSAEAFF
>TRBD2|TRBJ2-1|many|TRBV27
TGTGCCAGCAGTTCGGGACTAAGGTTTAATGAGCAGTTCTTC
CASSSGLRFNEQFF
>TRBD1|TRBJ1-1|many|TRBV19
TGTGCCAGTAGTATTTGGACAGGGAGTGCTTTCTTT
CASSIWTGSAFF
>.|TRBJ2-3|few|TRBV12-3/TRBV12-4
TGTGCCAGCAGTTTTTCCCTTGCAGATACGCAGTATTTT
CASSFSLADTQYF
>.|TRBJ1-2|.|TRBV7-9
TGTGCCAGCAGCTTAAGTTTCGGGACCGATTACTGTGGCTACACCTTC
CASSLSFGTDYCGYTF
>.|TRBJ1-1|few|TRBV4-1
TGCGCCAGCAGCCAAACAGGGTCGTGGGAGGGGACTGAAGCTTTCTTT
CASSQTGSWEGTEAFF
>.|TRBJ1-1|.|TRBV5-6
TGTGCCAGCAGCTTGGGGACGGGTAGAGCTTTCTTT
CASSLGTGRAFF
>.|TRBJ2-3|few|TRBV7-9
TGTGCCAGCAGCACTCGGGACGGTAGCACAGATACGCAGTATTTT
CASSTRDGSTDTQYF
>.|TRBJ1-5|many|TRBV3-1
TGTGCCAGCAGCCAAGATCCCAGCCAGCCCCAGCATTTT
CASSQDPSQPQHF
>TRBD1|TRBJ1-1|many|TRBV7-9
TGTGCCAGCAGAGGGAGCAGGGGGCGAACTGAAGCTTTCTTT
CASRGSRGRTEAFF
>.|TRBJ2-7|many|TRBV20-1
TGCAGTGCTGGGATGGGGGTTGGGGGAAGAAGCGAGCAGTACTTC
CSAGMGVGGRSEQYF
>.|TRBJ2-2|many|TRBV30
TGTGCCTGGAGTGTAGGGGGTACCGGGGAGCTGTTTTTT
CAWSVGGTGELFF
>TRBD1|TRBJ2-2|few|TRBV20-1
TGCAGTGCTATGGACAGGTCGACCGGGGAGCTGTTTTTT
CSAMDRSTGELFF
>.|TRBJ2-3|many|TRBV5-1
TGCGCCAGCAGCCCGGGATGGAGCACAGATACGCAGTATTTT
CASSPGWSTDTQYF
>TRBD1|TRBJ2-7|many|TRBV20-1
TGCAGTGCAGTAGATCGGGACAGTTCCTACGAGCAGTACTTC
CSAVDRDSSYEQYF
>TRBD2|TRBJ2-1|few|TRBV7-6
TGTGCCAGCAGCCCGTGGACTAGCGGGATGAATGAGCAGTTCTTC
CASSPWTSGMNEQFF
>.|TRBJ1-5|many|TRBV27
TGTGCCACGGGAGAGGCCGGTAGCAATCAGCCCCAGCATTTT
CATGEAGSNQPQHF
>.|TRBJ1-1|few|TRBV27
TGTGCCAGCAGTTCGACAGCTAAGAACACTGAAGCTTTCTTT
CASSSTAKNTEAFF
>.|TRBJ1-5|many|TRBV28
TGTGCCAGCAGTTTCTGGGGGAGCAATCAGCCCCAGCATTTT
CASSFWGSNQPQHF
>.|TRBJ2-3|many|TRBV5-5
TGTGCCAGCAGCAAGAAAGGACAGCCCACCACAGATACGCAGTATTTT
CASSKKGQPTTDTQYF
>TRBD1|TRBJ2-3|many|TRBV4-2
TGTGCCAGCAGCCAAGAGGGGACAGTCCCGCAAGATACGCAGTATTTT
CASSQEGTVPQDTQYF